These 8 T cell receptor beta chains originate from one sample sequenced in a study of T-cell memory formation after mild COVID-19. TCRdb processed the 5' RACE reads anew with MiXCR; each CDR3 protein has one entry. This table has hundreds of thousands of distinct CDR3 sequences, about 16% appearing once. The source material was PBMCs or a T cell subset sorted from them (not recorded which). All receptors derive from a man younger than 35 who had mild COVID-19 (a few samples of this study predate the infection). Cell type and time point are not known.

The rearrangement links TRBV6-1 to TRBJ1-5; 8 bases are shared with TRBD1. V gave up 10 bases and J gave up 4 bases; unmatched junction bases: 6. Per the germline V gene, CDR1 is MNHNS and CDR2 is SASEGT. The CDR3 consists of 13 residues. The CDR3 region is CATVRQGNQPQHF. The CDR3 nucleotides are TGTGCCACAGTACGACAGGGGAATCAGCCCCAGCATTTT.

The chain is built from TRBV11-2 and TRBJ1-4, with D tentatively TRBD1 (6 bases). This CDR3 has 14 residues. In germline, CDR1 is SGHAT, CDR2 FQNNGV. The V and J ends lost 1 base and 8 bases respectively, with 11 bases between them. The CDR3 DNA reads as TGTGCCAGCAGCTTAGGGACAGTCAGCGAAAAACTGTTTTTT. This sequence encodes CASSLGTVSEKLFF. Together with reference TRBV11-2 and TRBJ1-4, the CDR3 gives the full variable domain: EAGVAQSPRYKIIEKRQSVAFWCNPISGHATLYWYQQILGQGPKLLIQFQNNGVVDDSQLPKDRFSAERLKGVDSTLKIQPAKLEDSAVYLCASSLGTVSEKLFFGSGTQLSVL.

The chain couples TRBV11-2 to TRBJ1-1; TRBD1 aligns across 10 bases. From germline, CDR1 is SGHAT and CDR2 FQNNGV. Trimming at V came to 3 bases and at J to 0 bases, leaving 7 bases not matched to a gene. The CDR3 covers 17 residues. For the CDR3, the DNA is TGTGCCAGCAGCTTGGGGCGGACAGGGGGGTTGAACACTGAAGCTTTCTTT. Its translation is CASSLGRTGGLNTEAFF. The whole variable domain, filled in from reference TRBV11-2 and TRBJ1-1, reads EAGVAQSPRYKIIEKRQSVAFWCNPISGHATLYWYQQILGQGPKLLIQFQNNGVVDDSQLPKDRFSAERLKGVDSTLKIQPAKLEDSAVYLCASSLGRTGGLNTEAFFGQGTRLTVV.

V is TRBV10-3 and J is TRBJ1-1; D might be TRBD1 (6 bases). This CDR3 contains 13 residues. The V gene lost 7 bases and the J gene lost 3 bases, with 12 bases spanning the gap. The germline CDR1 and CDR2 sequences are ENHRY and SYGVKD. The CDR3 sequence: CAIKGGMDTEAFF. CDR3 bases: TGTGCCATCAAGGGGGGTATGGACACTGAAGCTTTCTTT.

The chain links TRBV5-4 to TRBJ1-3; no clear D. V shed 3 bases and J shed 1 base, with 5 bases lying between them. The CDR3 is 13 amino acids. CDR1 and CDR2 (germline): SGHNT, YYREEE (reference sequence). For the CDR3, the DNA is TGTGCCAGCAGCTCCCCGTCTGGAAACACCATATATTTT. It translates to CASSSPSGNTIYF.

V and J are TRBV4-1 and TRBJ1-5, with D possibly being TRBD1 (5 bases). Germline assignment: CDR1 MGHRA and CDR2 YSYEKL. The V and J ends lost 1 base and 4 bases respectively, with 17 bases between them. The length of the CDR3 is 17 residues. CDR3 DNA: TGCGCCAGCAGCCAAGTTTATGTGGGGCAAAGGAATCAGCCCCAGCATTTT. Translated, it gives CASSQVYVGQRNQPQHF.

The sample holds a few counts of this clonotype. The V call is TRBV5-1, the J call TRBJ2-3, with a weak D call TRBD2 (5 bases). The V end lost 4 bases, the J end lost 5 bases, and 11 bases lay between the germline ends. Germline lookup yields CDR1 SGHRS and CDR2 YFSETQ. This CDR3 contains 13 residues. CDR3 nucleotide sequence: TGCGCCAGCAGCCCTCCAGCGGAAGATACGCAGTATTTT. This encodes CASSPPAEDTQYF.

This clonotype was detected a few times. In DNA, the CDR3 is TGTGCGGGGGCGGCCCGCCCGAACAATGAGCAGTTCTTC. Its translation is CAGAARPNNEQFF. The rearrangement links TRBV12-3 or TRBV12-4 to TRBJ2-1; possible D gene TRBD1, 6 bases. The CDR3 is 13 residues long.